This T cell receptor (beta chain) is drawn from a study of shared clonotypes between healthy human individuals. Study information: The people who gave samples were a couple of women and a few men aged 18 to 49.

The method was immunoSEQ multiplex PCR; TCRdb's version includes in-frame clones alone and lacks a portion of them. Among some 680,000 clones listed, approximately 73% were seen once. All the donors were Caucasian adults who lived in Nashville, Tennessee. The study separated CD4+ cells into CD45RA+ naive and CD45RA-negative memory subsets. In regard to this clone: Its antigen is currently unknown.

The CDR3 is made up of 11 amino acids. The V gene lost 4 bases and the J gene lost 4 bases, with 5 bases spanning the gap. In germline, CDR1 is MDHEN, CDR2 SYDVKM. Study-wide results and limits: Limited genetic and exposure-history diversity came from having few donors.

This clonotype was sampled from a woman in her twenties or thirties in good health. The rearrangement links TRBV28 to TRBJ2-7; no definite D call. Sequenced material: memory CD4+ T cells sorted from blood. Subset of the sample: CD45RA-negative fraction. CDR3: CASSYLYEQYF. The CDR3 DNA sequence: TGTGCCAGCAGTTACCTATACGAGCAGTACTTC.